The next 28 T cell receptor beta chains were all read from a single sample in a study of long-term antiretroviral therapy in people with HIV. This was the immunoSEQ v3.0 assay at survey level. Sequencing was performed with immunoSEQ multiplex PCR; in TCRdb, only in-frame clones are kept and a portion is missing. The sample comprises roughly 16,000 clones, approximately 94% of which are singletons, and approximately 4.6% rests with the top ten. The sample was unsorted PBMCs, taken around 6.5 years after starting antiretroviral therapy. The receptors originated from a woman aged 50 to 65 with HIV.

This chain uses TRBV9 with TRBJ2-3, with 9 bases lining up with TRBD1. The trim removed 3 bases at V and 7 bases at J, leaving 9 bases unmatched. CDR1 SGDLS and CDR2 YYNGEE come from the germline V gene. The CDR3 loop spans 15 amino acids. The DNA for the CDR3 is TGTGCCAGCAGCGAAGGAGGACAGGGGACGCATACGCAGTATTTT. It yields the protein CASSEGGQGTHTQYF.

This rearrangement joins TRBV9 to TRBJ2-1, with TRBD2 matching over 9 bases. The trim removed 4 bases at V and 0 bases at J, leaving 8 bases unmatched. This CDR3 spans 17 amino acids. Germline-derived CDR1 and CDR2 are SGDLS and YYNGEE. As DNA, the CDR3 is TGTGCCAGCAGCTCCCCTCTAGCGGGACGCTCCTACAATGAGCAGTTCTTC. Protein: CASSSPLAGRSYNEQFF.

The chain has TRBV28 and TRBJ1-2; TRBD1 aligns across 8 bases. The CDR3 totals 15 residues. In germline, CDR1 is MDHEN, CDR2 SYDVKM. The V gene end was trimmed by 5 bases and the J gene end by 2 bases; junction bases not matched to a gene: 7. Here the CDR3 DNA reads TGTGCCAGCAGTCTGTCCGGGACAGGAAACTATGGCTACACCTTC. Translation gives CASSLSGTGNYGYTF.

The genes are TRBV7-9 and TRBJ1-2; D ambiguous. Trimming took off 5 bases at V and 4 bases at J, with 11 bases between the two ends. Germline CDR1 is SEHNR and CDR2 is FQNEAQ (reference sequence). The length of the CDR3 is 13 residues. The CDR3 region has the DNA TGTGCCAGCAGCCCCCCTACCCGCTATGGCTACACCTTC. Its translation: CASSPPTRYGYTF.

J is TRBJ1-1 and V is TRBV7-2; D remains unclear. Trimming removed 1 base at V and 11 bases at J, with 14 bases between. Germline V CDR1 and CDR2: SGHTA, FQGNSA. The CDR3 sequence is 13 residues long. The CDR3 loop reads CASSLVSRDWAFF. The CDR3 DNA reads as TGTGCCAGCAGCTTAGTTAGTAGGGATTGGGCTTTCTTT. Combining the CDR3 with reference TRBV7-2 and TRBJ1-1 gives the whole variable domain GAGVSQSPSNKVTEKGKDVELRCDPISGHTALYWYRQSLGQGLEFLIYFQGNSAPDKSGLPSDRFSAERTGGSVSTLTIQRTQQEDSAVYLCASSLVSRDWAFFGQGTRLTVV.

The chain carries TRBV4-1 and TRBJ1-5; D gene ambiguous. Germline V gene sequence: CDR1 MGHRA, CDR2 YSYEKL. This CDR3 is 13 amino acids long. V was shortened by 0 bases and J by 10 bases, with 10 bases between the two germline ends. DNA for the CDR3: TGCGCCAGCAGCCAAGACGTGTCGCACCCCCAGCATTTT. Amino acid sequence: CASSQDVSHPQHF.

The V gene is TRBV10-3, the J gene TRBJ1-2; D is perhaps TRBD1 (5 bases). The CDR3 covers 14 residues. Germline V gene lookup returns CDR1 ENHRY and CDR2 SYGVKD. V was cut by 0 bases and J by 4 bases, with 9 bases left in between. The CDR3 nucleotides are TGTGCCATCAGTGAGTCGGGAGGGGCCTATGGCTACACCTTC. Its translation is CAISESGGAYGYTF.

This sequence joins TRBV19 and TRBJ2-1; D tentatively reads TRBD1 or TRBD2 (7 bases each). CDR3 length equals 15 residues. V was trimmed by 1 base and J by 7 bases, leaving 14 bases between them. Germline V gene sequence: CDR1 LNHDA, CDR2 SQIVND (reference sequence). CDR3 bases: TGTGCCAGTAGTATAGGACAGGGAGGGAATAATGAGCAGTTCTTC. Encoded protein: CASSIGQGGNNEQFF.

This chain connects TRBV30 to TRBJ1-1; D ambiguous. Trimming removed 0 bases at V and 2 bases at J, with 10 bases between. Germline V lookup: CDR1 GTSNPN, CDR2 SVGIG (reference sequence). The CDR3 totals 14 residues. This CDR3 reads CAWSVYGRNTEAFF. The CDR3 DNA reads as TGTGCCTGGAGTGTGTACGGACGAAACACTGAAGCTTTCTTT.

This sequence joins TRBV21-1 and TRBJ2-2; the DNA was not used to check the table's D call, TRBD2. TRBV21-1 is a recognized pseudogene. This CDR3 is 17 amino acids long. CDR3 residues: CASSPSGAGEYTGELFF. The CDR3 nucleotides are TGTGCCAGCAGCCCCTCTGGAGCGGGAGAATACACCGGGGAGCTGTTTTTT.

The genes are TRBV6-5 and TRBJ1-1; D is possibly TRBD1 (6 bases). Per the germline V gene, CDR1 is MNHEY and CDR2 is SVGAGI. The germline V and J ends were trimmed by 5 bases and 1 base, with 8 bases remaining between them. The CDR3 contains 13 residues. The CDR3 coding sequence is TGTGCCAGCAGTCCGACAGGGAACACTGAAGCTTTCTTT. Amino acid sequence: CASSPTGNTEAFF.

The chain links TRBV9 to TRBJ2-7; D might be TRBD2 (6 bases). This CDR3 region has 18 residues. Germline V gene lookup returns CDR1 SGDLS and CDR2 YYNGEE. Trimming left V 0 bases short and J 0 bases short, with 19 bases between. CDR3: CASSVAPSTSLSSYEQYF. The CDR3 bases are TGTGCCAGCAGCGTAGCACCTTCAACTAGCCTGAGCTCCTACGAGCAGTACTTC. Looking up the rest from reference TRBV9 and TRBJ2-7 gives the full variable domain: DSGVTQTPKHLITATGQRVTLRCSPRSGDLSVYWYQQSLDQGLQFLIQYYNGEERAKGNILERFSAQQFPDLHSELNLSSLELGDSALYFCASSVAPSTSLSSYEQYFGPGTRLTVT.

As DNA, the CDR3 is TGTGCCAGTAGTATAGATGGCACCGGGCCATACTACGAGCAGTACTTC. Translating gives CASSIDGTGPYYEQYF. The V and J genes are TRBV19 and TRBJ2-7, with D uncertain. The CDR3 contains 16 residues. Trimming removed 0 bases from V and 3 bases from J, with 15 bases in between. Germline V gene data show CDR1 as LNHDA and CDR2 as SQIVND (reference sequence).

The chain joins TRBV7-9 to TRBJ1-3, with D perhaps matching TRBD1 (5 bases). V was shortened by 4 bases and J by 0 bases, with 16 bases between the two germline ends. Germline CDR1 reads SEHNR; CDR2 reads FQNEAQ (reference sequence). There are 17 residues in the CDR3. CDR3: CASSSTTDRGSGNTIYF. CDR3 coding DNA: TGTGCCAGCAGCTCCACGACAGACAGAGGCTCTGGAAACACCATATATTTT.

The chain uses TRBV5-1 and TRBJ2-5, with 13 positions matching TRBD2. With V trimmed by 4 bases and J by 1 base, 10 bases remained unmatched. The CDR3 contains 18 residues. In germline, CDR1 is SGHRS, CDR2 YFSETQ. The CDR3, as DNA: TGCGCCAGCAGCCTCGGACTAGCGGGAGCCATTTTCCAAGAGACCCAGTACTTC. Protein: CASSLGLAGAIFQETQYF.

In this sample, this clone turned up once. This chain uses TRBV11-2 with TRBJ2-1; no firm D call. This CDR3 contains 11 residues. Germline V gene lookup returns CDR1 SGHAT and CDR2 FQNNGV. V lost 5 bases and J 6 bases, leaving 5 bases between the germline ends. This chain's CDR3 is CASSALNEQFF. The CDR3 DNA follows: TGTGCCAGCAGCGCCCTCAATGAGCAGTTCTTC. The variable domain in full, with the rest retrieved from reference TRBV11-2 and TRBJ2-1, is EAGVAQSPRYKIIEKRQSVAFWCNPISGHATLYWYQQILGQGPKLLIQFQNNGVVDDSQLPKDRFSAERLKGVDSTLKIQPAKLEDSAVYLCASSALNEQFFGPGTRLTVL.

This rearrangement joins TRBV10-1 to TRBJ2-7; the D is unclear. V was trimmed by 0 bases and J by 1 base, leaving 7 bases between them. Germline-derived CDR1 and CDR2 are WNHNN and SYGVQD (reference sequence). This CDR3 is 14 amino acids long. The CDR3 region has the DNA TGCGCCAGCAGTGAGTCCAACCCTTCCTACGAGCAGTACTTC. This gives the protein CASSESNPSYEQYF.

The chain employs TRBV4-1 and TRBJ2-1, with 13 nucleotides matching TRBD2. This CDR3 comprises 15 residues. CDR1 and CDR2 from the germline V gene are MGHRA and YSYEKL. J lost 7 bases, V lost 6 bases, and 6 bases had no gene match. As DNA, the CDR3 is TGCGCCAGCAGAACAACTAGCGGGAGGGGAAATGAGCAGTTCTTC. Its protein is CASRTTSGRGNEQFF.

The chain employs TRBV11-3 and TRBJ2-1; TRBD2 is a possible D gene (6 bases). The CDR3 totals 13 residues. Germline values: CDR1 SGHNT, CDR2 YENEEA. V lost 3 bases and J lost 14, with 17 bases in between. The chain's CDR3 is CASSFRGNEREFF. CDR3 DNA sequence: TGTGCCAGCAGCTTCCGCGGGAATGAGCGGGAGTTCTTC.

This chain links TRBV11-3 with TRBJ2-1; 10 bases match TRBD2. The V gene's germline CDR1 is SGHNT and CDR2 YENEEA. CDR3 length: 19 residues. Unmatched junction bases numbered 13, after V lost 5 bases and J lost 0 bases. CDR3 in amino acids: CASSPGGTSAFSSYNEQFF. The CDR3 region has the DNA TGTGCCAGCAGCCCGGGGGGGACTAGCGCGTTTAGCTCCTACAATGAGCAGTTCTTC.

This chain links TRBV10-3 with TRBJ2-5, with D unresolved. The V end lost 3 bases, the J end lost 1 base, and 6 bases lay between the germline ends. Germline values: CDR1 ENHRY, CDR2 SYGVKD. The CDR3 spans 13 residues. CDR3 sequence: CAISDQPQETQYF. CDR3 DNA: TGTGCCATCAGTGATCAGCCCCAAGAGACCCAGTACTTC.

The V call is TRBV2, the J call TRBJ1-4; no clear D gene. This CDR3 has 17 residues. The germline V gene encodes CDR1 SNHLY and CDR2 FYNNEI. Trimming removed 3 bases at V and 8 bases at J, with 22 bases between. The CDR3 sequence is CASSEGSGSLYEEKLFF. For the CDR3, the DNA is TGTGCCAGCAGTGAGGGCTCCGGGAGCCTATATGAAGAAAAACTGTTTTTT.

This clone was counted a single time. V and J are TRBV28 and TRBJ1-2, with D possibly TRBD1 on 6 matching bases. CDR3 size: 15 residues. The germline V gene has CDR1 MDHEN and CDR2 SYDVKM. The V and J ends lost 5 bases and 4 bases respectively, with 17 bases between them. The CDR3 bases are TGTGCCAGCAGTATCCCGCGGGGGGGCGCCTATGGCTACACCTTC. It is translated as CASSIPRGGAYGYTF.

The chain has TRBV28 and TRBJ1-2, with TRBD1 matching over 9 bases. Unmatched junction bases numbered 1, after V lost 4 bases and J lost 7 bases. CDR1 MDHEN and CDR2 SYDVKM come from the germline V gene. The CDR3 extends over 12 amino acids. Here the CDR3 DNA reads TGTGCCAGCAGTTGGGGACAGGGTGGCTACACCTTC. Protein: CASSWGQGGYTF.

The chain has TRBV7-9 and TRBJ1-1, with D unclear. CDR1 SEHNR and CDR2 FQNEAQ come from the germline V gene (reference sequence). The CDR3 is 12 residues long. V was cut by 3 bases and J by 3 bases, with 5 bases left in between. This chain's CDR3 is CASSFPDTEAFF. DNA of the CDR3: TGTGCCAGCAGCTTCCCCGACACTGAAGCTTTCTTT.

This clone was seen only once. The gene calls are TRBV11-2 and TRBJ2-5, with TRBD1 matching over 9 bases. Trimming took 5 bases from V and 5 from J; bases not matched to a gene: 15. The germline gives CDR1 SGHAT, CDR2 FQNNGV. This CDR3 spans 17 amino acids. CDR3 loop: CASSRAGTGRSGETQYF. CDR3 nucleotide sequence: TGTGCCAGCAGCCGCGCCGGGACAGGGAGGTCTGGGGAGACCCAGTACTTC.

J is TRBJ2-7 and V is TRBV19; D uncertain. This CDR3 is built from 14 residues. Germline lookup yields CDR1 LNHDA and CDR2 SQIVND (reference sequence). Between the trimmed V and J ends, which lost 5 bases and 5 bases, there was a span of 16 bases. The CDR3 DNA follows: TGTGCCAGTAGTCAGACACTCAGTGGGCACGAGCAGTACTTC. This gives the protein CASSQTLSGHEQYF.

CDR3 sequence (DNA): TGTGCCAGCAGCGGTGGGGGTTACAATGAGCAGTTCTTC. Translating gives CASSGGGYNEQFF. The chain recombines TRBV9 with TRBJ2-1; possibly TRBD1 or TRBD2 for D (5 bases each). V lost 3 bases, J lost 4 bases, and 8 bases lay in between. CDR1 is SGDLS and CDR2 is YYNGEE in the germline V gene. The CDR3 consists of 13 residues.